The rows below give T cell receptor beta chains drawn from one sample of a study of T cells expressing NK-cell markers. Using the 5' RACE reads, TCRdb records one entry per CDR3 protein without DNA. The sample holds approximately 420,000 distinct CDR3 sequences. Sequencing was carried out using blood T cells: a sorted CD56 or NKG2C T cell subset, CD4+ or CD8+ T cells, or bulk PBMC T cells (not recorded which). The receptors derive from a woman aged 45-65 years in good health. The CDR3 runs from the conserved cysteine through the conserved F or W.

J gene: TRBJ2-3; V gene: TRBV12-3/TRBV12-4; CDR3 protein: CASRAPDMRPRDTQYF
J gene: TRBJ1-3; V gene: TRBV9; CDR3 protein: CASAETSGNTIYF
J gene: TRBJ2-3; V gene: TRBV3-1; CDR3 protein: CASSQDRRVVRGDTQYF
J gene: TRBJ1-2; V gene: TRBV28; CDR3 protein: CASNAVGVWEEISYGYTF
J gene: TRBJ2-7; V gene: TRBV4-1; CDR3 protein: CASSQDSRKGLWYEQYF
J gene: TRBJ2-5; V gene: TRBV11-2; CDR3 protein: CASSLSFLREMRETQYF
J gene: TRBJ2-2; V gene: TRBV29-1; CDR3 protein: CSVDKQGSTGELFF
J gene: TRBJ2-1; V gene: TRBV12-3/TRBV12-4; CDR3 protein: CASSLPGLAVDEQFF
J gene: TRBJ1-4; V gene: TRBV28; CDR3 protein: CASSVRDSGNEKLFF
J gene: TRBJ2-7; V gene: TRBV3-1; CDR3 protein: CASSQVAGTHLEQYF
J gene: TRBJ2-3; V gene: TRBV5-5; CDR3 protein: CASSPVGTTFRTDTQYF
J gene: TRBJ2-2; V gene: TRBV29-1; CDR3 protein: CSVGEVRAGELFF
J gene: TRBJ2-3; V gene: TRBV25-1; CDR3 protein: CASSEYGRGADTQYF
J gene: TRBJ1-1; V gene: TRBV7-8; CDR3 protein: CASRSQTNTEAFF
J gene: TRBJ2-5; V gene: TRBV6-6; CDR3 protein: CASYSPAGLRTQYF
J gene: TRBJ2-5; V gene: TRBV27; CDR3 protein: CASSLISGTETQYF
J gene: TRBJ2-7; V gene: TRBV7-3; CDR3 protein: CASSFFTSGDFWRAWTYEQYF
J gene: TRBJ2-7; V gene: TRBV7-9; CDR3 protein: CASRGPREGPYEQYF
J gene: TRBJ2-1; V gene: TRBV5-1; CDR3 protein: CASSLEGVADNEQFF
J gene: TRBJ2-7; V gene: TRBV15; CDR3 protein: CATSSKQGLEQYF
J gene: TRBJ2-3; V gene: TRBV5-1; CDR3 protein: CASSLAPVGLGGTDTQYF
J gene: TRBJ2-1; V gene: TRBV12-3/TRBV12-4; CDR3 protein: CASRLLLLGEQFF
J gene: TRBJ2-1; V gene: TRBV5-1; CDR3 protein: CASSPRTVNEQFF
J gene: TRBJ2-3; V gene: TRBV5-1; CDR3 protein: CASSSKSGSFDTQYF
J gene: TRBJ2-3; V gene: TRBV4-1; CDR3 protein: CASSQGLSDSTDTQYF
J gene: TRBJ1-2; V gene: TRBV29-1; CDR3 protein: CSVEGGDTDYGYTF
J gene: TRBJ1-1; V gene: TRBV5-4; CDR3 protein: CASSFKQDTEAFF
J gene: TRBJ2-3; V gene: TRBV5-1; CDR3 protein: CASSPELRQDTQYF
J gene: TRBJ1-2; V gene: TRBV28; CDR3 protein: CASRGGYGYTF
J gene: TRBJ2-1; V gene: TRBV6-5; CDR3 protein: CASSSLLAGVPYNEQFF
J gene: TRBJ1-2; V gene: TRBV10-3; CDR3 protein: CAISLGRDGYTF
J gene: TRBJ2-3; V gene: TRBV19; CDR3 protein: CASTPYATSGRGGGTDTQYF
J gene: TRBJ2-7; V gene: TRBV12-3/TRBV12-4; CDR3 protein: CASSLALEGKSYEQYF